Described below is a single T cell receptor beta chain sequence and its context. CD8+ and CD4+ blood T cells underwent TCR beta sequencing. TEMRA cells were enriched by FACS, while CD8+ and CD4+ T cells were obtained through a negative isolation that was performed magnetically. Reverse transcription used roughly 0.5 to 1 ug RNA and random hexamers. Multiplex PCR with immunoSEQ amplified the TCR beta CDR3 across 54 Vbeta and 13 Jbeta. TCRdb re-called the immunoSEQ multiplex PCR reads through MiXCR, storing one row per CDR3 protein. The table has roughly 120,000 distinct CDR3 sequences, roughly 96% seen once. The germline V gene encodes CDR1 SGHTA and CDR2 FQGNSA. The CDR3 has 14 residues. The germline V and J ends were trimmed by 5 bases and 9 bases, with 18 bases remaining between them. The sample originates from a study of CD8 T cells in Susac syndrome.

The chain uses TRBV7-2 and TRBJ2-3; a weak D match, TRBD2 (5 bases). The TCR sequence derives from a human donor in good health. Sequencing was done on a sample of CD4+ T cells from PBMCs. The CDR3 protein is CASSPGEGRRTQYF. CDR3 sequence (DNA): TGTGCCAGCAGCCCCGGGGAAGGACGCAGGACGCAGTATTTT. The full variable domain, completed using reference TRBV7-2 and TRBJ2-3, is GAGVSQSPSNKVTEKGKDVELRCDPISGHTALYWYRQSLGQGLEFLIYFQGNSAPDKSGLPSDRFSAERTGGSVSTLTIQRTQQEDSAVYLCASSPGEGRRTQYFGPGTRLTVL.